This T cell receptor (beta chain) derives from a study of cytomegalovirus exposure and HLA in healthy donors (dated by TCRdb to about 2017). A note on the overall study: An earlier analysis of 587 of the donors reported 250 to 350 Gb of sequence data and 95 million to 120 million unique TCR beta sequences obtained from approximately 180 million T cells. Donor age, sex, ethnicity and CMV serostatus were collected together with the repertoire data. In an earlier analysis of a few hundred of the donors, high-throughput TCR beta sequencing was used to judge whether each TCR beta V gene segment behaved as functional or pseudogenic. To predict cytomegalovirus infection status, the study combined high-throughput TCR immunosequencing, statistical association of individual TCRs with disease status, and machine learning. Of the 300 to 500 genotyped donors, over 80% were placed in the genetic ancestry cluster associated with self-reported Caucasian donors. The study profiled the T cell repertoires of hundreds of subjects by immunosequencing and related them to cytomegalovirus serostatus. On average, 235,054 unique TCR beta nucleotide sequences were sequenced per donor among about 400 genotyped donors of the cohort, with roughly 20% of those sequences being non-productive. In addition to the first cohort of 666 subjects, a separate validation cohort of 100 to 150 different subjects was used. In a later genetic analysis, genome-wide SNP genotypes for about three fifths of the roughly 670 donors were used, and that subset was treated as a discovery cohort. All discovery cohort repertoires had been generated using a single sequencing platform. Class I and class II HLA loci were covered by the typing at four-digit resolution. The study aimed to test whether signatures of past pathogen exposure could be identified by cataloging public T cell receptors. Approximately 310 gigabases of sequencing data and tens of millions of unique TCR sequences were included in an early release covering around 650 HLA-typed donors. The number of typed donors differed by locus: about 620-640 for A, B, C, DRB1 and DQB1; 522 for DQA1; around 610 for DPA1; and about 470 for DPB1. Because of strong linkage in the cohort, four or five DR-DQ haplotypes were treated as single units for association and clustering. In a later analysis, previously published TCR beta repertoires from about 640 donors were re-analyzed and high-resolution HLA genotyping was added so that TCR occurrence patterns could be studied. Rather than using new phenotypic data, the later analysis identified candidate immune exposures from TCR beta sequences and from how often those sequences occurred across donors.

Overall study results and their limits: Because counts were too low, more than 15 rarely observed V segments, including chromosome 9 orphons, were left out of the earlier analysis of 587 of the donors. The 87-base-pair reads could not distinguish some IMGT-functional V segments, including TRBV6-2 and TRBV6-3, so those segments were excluded. The presence/absence analyses assumed that sequencing depth was roughly uniform across donors, and that assumption may not be true. The cohort was sequenced for TCR beta chains only, and without alpha or paired-chain data the features that could be detected were limited. When HLA alleles, especially DR and DQ, strongly co-occurred, TCR associations were difficult to assign to individual alleles. In a later analysis, several top co-occurrence clusters were reported to appear linked to parvovirus B19, influenza, CMV and Epstein-Barr virus. Because HLA typing was unavailable for some donors at each locus, only the typed subset was used in association tests. In a later analysis, HLA-associated TCR beta chains showed more clonal expansion and lower generation probabilities than non-associated chains that were equally common. Across donors, most TCR sequences were observed very rarely, whereas some public TCRs were present in many individuals. In vitro tests confirmed that a few of the cytomegalovirus-associated TCR beta chains recognize cytomegalovirus antigens. In both the original and validation cohorts, the classifier was reported to diagnose cytomegalovirus status with high specificity and sensitivity. Linkage disequilibrium might explain the correlated functional status among segregating V segments, but an unknown experimental factor could not be excluded. According to the authors, the approach could potentially be generalized to other disease states and immunological phenotypes. Broadly in line with IMGT annotations, most TCR beta V segments showed up in productive rearrangements about 87% or about 30% of the time in an earlier analysis of several hundred of the donors. In a later analysis, 16,951 TCR beta sequences were associated with specific HLA alleles at a false discovery rate of 0.05. According to a later analysis, most CMV-associated TCR beta chains appeared to be HLA-restricted, and the HLA associations seemed to be driven largely by CMV exposure. According to a later analysis, TCR association rates differed among HLA loci, with DRB1 alleles showing the most associated TCRs and HLA-C alleles showing the fewest. For the cohort, immune exposure information was limited to CMV serostatus. A total of roughly 160 TCR beta chains were listed by the study as associated with cytomegalovirus. A further reported finding was that TCR beta sequences accurately predicted the HLA-A and HLA-B alleles for most subjects in the first cohort. A cluster of highly shared sequence variants was judged likely to be a technical artifact of the sequencing pipeline. V-gene and J-gene trimming of TCR beta chains was associated with a missense DCLRE1C variant in a later genetic analysis, and the association was replicated in an independent cohort. A later genetic analysis reported fewer N-insertions in productive TCRs among donors in an Asian-associated ancestry cluster than the roughly 690-donor mean.

The cohort comprised more than 550 healthy bone marrow donors. Cohort members were all nominally healthy when sampled, although unrecorded immune exposures were likely present. The donor was CMV seropositive and was included in the group of 289 seropositive cohort members. A peripheral blood sample was collected from each donor, and TCR beta sequencing was performed on peripheral blood mononuclear cells. Genomic DNA was extracted from the blood cell samples with the Qiagen DNeasy Blood Extraction Kit. CDR1 and CDR2, per the germline V gene, are SGHAT and FQNNGV. V has 3 bases trimmed and J has 7 bases trimmed; junction bases matching no gene number 8. Including the terminal cysteine and phenylalanine, the CDR3 comprises 15 residues. Just CDR3 DNA is preserved here, 45 bases in frame from base 1. Libraries came from the immunoSEQ multiplex PCR assay. For the multiplex PCR, a mixture combining 60 forward primers for TCR Vbeta segments and 13 reverse primers for TCR Jbeta segments was used. The CDR3 region of rearranged TCR beta genes was amplified from genomic DNA with a multiplex PCR assay. Amplified TCR beta libraries were sequenced as 87-base-pair reads on the Illumina HiSeq System. Per the authors' processing: A later analysis counted approximately 74 million unique TCR beta chains across the 666 repertoires, and about 10 million of these chains were shared by at least two donors. To remove PCR and sequencing errors, raw reads were error-corrected and collapsed into unique sequences using a nearest-neighbor algorithm that merged closely related sequences. To assign V, D and J gene segments, CDR3 sequences were aligned to IMGT reference sequences. For a sequence to be retained, a match of at least six nucleotides to both a V gene segment and a J gene segment was required. A rearrangement counted as productive if the CDR3 had no stop codons and remained in frame with V and J, and every other rearrangement counted as non-productive. Following IMGT convention, CDR3 was defined as the stretch from the second conserved V-encoded cysteine to the conserved J-encoded phenylalanine. The earlier analysis of fewer than 750 of the donors excluded sequences that lacked an unambiguous match to a single V gene segment. In an earlier analysis of roughly 500 of the donors, V segments were called functional above 56.7% productive rearrangements and were called segregating when the between-donor standard deviation exceeded 5%. A statistical classification framework was built for diagnosing cytomegalovirus status from the catalog of TCR beta chain sequences. In a later analysis, V and J genes were assigned by comparing TCR nucleotide sequences against IMGT/GENE-DB human TR gene sequences. Using the TCRdist pipeline, a later analysis assigned CDR3 sequences along with most-parsimonious VDJ recombination scenarios. A later analysis defined each TCR beta chain by its CDR3 amino acid sequence plus V-gene family, and excluded reads lacking a unique V-gene family. A later analysis removed nearly 600 highly shared, low-generation-probability nucleotide sequences to deal with suspected cross-contamination and a sequencing artifact. For each public chain, a later analysis derived a clonal expansion index from normalized ranks of inferred template counts within each repertoire. In a later analysis, generation probabilities were computed using a VDJ recombination model fitted to out-of-frame rearrangements, and the results were checked against IGoR. In a later analysis, hypergeometric tests were used to score TCR-TCR, TCR-HLA and TCR-CMV co-occurrence, with a repertoire-size bias correction applied to TCR pairs. To estimate false discovery rates, a later analysis permuted the HLA or CMV assignments 20 times. In a later analysis, co-occurring TCRs were grouped with DBSCAN, and TCRdist sequence similarity was added when clustering was performed within HLA-allele-positive subsets. Repertoires with fewer than 30,000 or more than 120,000 public chains were left out of co-occurrence clustering, as were five repertoires with anomalous nucleotide sharing. Entries here come from immuneACCESS through TCRdb and include only in-frame sequences with V and J called. Some clones fail to appear in such tables; in the studies checked, an unresolved V gene covers under half of the shortfall, and the cause of the remainder is unknown. V and J calls plus clone size are reproduced from that table; the DNA served to infer D and trimming. This sample lists roughly 110,000 clones; around 73% were detected once. The ten biggest clones cover approximately 5% of the sample.

Remarks on this clone: There is no known antigen for this receptor. No base-level quality is on record; no much larger clone is a single base apart.

Sample: PBMCs. This clonotype was obtained from a woman in her twenties or thirties in good health and CMV-seropositive. The chain is made from TRBV11-2 and TRBJ2-1, with 8 middle bases fitting TRBD2. The sequence in DNA is TGTGCCAGCAGCTTTCTTTCGGGGGGGCCTAATGAGCAGTTCTTC. This sequence encodes CASSFLSGGPNEQFF.